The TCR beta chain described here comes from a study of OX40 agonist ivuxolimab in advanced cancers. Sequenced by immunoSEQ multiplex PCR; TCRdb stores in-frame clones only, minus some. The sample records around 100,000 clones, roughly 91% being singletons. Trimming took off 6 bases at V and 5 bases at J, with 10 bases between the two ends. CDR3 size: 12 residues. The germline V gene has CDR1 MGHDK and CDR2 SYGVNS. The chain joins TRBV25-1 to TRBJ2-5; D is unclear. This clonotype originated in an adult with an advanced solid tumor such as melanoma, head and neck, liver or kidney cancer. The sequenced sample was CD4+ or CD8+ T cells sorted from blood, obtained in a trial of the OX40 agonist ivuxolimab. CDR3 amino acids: CASRGTRETQYF. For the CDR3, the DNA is TGTGCCAGCAGGGGTACTCGGGAGACCCAGTACTTC.